This T cell receptor beta chain appears in the sequencing data of a study of T cells in localized non-small cell lung cancer. Sequenced by immunoSEQ multiplex PCR; TCRdb stores in-frame clones only, minus some. The repertoire holds about 31,000 clones, with roughly 92% as singletons. CDR1 is SGHRS and CDR2 is YFSETQ in the germline V gene. This CDR3 has 16 residues. V lost 4 bases, J lost 8 bases, and 21 bases lay in between. The sequence was collected from a woman between 35 and 75 years old with stage I lung adenocarcinoma. V is TRBV5-1 and J is TRBJ1-4, with TRBD1 as a possible D gene (5 bases). The source material was peripheral blood, sampled before any cancer treatment. CDR3 in amino acids: CASSPKLTGGGEKLFF. Here the CDR3 DNA reads TGCGCCAGCAGCCCGAAATTGACGGGTGGGGGAGAAAAACTGTTTTTT.